One sample yielded the 16 T cell receptor beta chains listed below, sequenced in a study of T cell changes during pregnancy in multiple sclerosis. Measured with immunoSEQ multiplex PCR; TCRdb has only the in-frame clones, and not every one. This sample carries over 45,000 clones, 88% of them seen once, and the ten largest clones take 0.38%. The specimen was CD4+ T cells from peripheral blood mononuclear cells, collected in the third trimester of pregnancy. All receptors come from a female donor with multiple sclerosis, enrolled in a pregnancy study.

This rearrangement joins TRBV30 to TRBJ2-7, with D perhaps TRBD1 (6 bases). Trimming cost V 0 bases and J 4 bases, with 7 bases left between them. The CDR3 totals 12 residues. Germline assignment: CDR1 GTSNPN and CDR2 SVGIG (reference sequence). The CDR3 DNA is TGTGCCTGGAGTGTACAGGGATACGAGCAGTACTTC. Translated: CAWSVQGYEQYF.

The chain is built from TRBV4-2 and TRBJ1-2; D may be TRBD1 (5 bases). Trimming removed 3 bases at V and 2 bases at J, with 22 bases between. This CDR3 has 18 residues. Germline-derived CDR1 and CDR2 are LGHNA and YNFKEQ. CDR3 DNA sequence: TGTGCCAGCAGCCAGGACATCGCAGGAGTCCGTGGGAACTATGGCTACACCTTC. As protein: CASSQDIAGVRGNYGYTF.

Only one count was recorded for this clone. The V call is TRBV2, the J call TRBJ2-4; no definite D call. V was trimmed by 8 bases and J by 0 bases, leaving 8 bases between them. CDR3 size: 13 residues. Germline CDR1 reads SNHLY; CDR2 reads FYNNEI. The CDR3 sequence: CASEILAKNIQYF. The CDR3 bases are TGTGCCAGCGAGATTCTAGCCAAAAACATTCAGTACTTC.

The V and J genes are TRBV19 and TRBJ1-5; D is unresolved. Germline assignment: CDR1 LNHDA and CDR2 SQIVND (reference sequence). V dropped 0 bases and J dropped 5 bases, with 14 bases sitting between them. There are 16 residues in the CDR3. The CDR3 loop reads CASSIDMRVGDQPQHF. For the CDR3, the DNA is TGTGCCAGTAGTATAGACATGAGGGTGGGCGATCAGCCCCAGCATTTT. Looking up the rest from reference TRBV19 and TRBJ1-5 gives the full variable domain: DGGITQSPKYLFRKEGQNVTLSCEQNLNHDAMYWYRQDPGQGLRLIYYSQIVNDFQKGDIAEGYSVSREKKESFPLTVTSAQKNPTAFYLCASSIDMRVGDQPQHFGDGTRLSIL.

The chain is built from TRBV30 and TRBJ2-6; D remains ambiguous. This CDR3 contains 13 residues. Per germline, CDR1 GTSNPN and CDR2 SVGIG (reference sequence). V gave up 3 bases and J gave up 2 bases, with 5 bases separating them. The CDR3 loop reads CAWRKPGANVLTF. The CDR3 DNA reads TGTGCCTGGAGAAAGCCTGGGGCCAACGTCCTGACTTTC.

The rearrangement uses TRBV7-2 and TRBJ1-2, with 10 bases identical to TRBD1. Germline V gene lookup returns CDR1 SGHTA and CDR2 FQGNSA. The CDR3 runs to 14 residues. The trim removed 3 bases at V and 11 bases at J, leaving 9 bases unmatched. CDR3 coding DNA: TGTGCCAGCAGCTTGACAGGGGGCGCCGGGCGATACACCTTC. Its translation is CASSLTGGAGRYTF.

Regarding this clone: The sample contains more than one DNA sequence encoding this CDR3. The J gene is TRBJ2-2, the V gene TRBV7-2; D gene unclear. In germline, CDR1 is SGHTA, CDR2 FQGNSA. The ends were cut back, 6 bases at V and 6 bases at J, with 11 bases in the middle. CDR3 length equals 13 residues. CDR3 loop: CASSRVRSGELFF. The CDR3 coding sequence is TGTGCCAGCAGTCGTGTCCGGTCCGGGGAGCTGTTTTTT.

In this sample, this clone turned up a few times. The sample holds other DNA sequences that translate to the same CDR3. The chain is built from TRBV19 and TRBJ2-1; TRBD2 agrees at 14 bases. Trimming at V came to 5 bases and at J to 0 bases, leaving 6 bases not matched to a gene. Germline V gene lookup returns CDR1 LNHDA and CDR2 SQIVND (reference sequence). The CDR3 runs 18 residues. The CDR3 loop is CASSPGLAGGSSYNEQFF. In nucleotides, the CDR3 is TGTGCCAGTAGTCCCGGACTAGCGGGAGGAAGCTCCTACAATGAGCAGTTCTTC.

The gene calls are TRBV2 and TRBJ2-1, with a weak D call TRBD2 (6 bases). The CDR3 is made up of 15 amino acids. V lost 7 bases, J lost 2 bases, and 15 bases lay in between. Per germline, CDR1 SNHLY and CDR2 FYNNEI. DNA for the CDR3: TGTGCCAGCACCTCCCGGACTACGGCCTACAATGAGCAGTTCTTC. This encodes CASTSRTTAYNEQFF.

DNA for the CDR3: TGCAGCGGGTCAGGGGGCTTCTACAATGAGCAGTTCTTC. Translation: CSGSGGFYNEQFF. The V call is TRBV29-1, the J call TRBJ2-1, with 8 bases fitting TRBD1. With 7 bases clipped from V and 3 bases from J, the junction kept 5 bases outside the gene matches. Germline-derived CDR1 and CDR2 are SQVTM and ANQGSEA. The CDR3 sequence is 13 residues long.

The rearrangement uses TRBV5-1 and TRBJ1-1; TRBD1 matches at 7 bases. CDR1 and CDR2 (germline): SGHRS, YFSETQ. This CDR3 comprises 18 residues. V was pared by 3 bases and J by 4 bases, with 18 bases of the junction left unmatched. The CDR3 DNA sequence: TGCGCCAGCAGCTCGATACCGGGACAGAGTCCCTTGGGCACTGAAGCTTTCTTT. Translated: CASSSIPGQSPLGTEAFF.

V and J are TRBV30 and TRBJ2-7; a possible D gene is TRBD2 (5 bases). The V gene lost 0 bases and the J gene lost 11 bases, with 17 bases spanning the gap. Germline V gene data show CDR1 as GTSNPN and CDR2 as SVGIG (reference sequence). The CDR3 length is 13 residues. DNA for the CDR3: TGTGCCTGGAGTGTACGAGCTGGCCTGGAGGAGTACTTC. This sequence encodes CAWSVRAGLEEYF.

The CDR3 DNA sequence: TGTGCCAGCAGTTATGTTGAGACAGGGGGAAAAGCTTTCTTT. It translates to CASSYVETGGKAFF. The chain has TRBV6-5 and TRBJ1-1, with TRBD1 matching 9 bases. CDR3 length: 14 amino acids. After removal of 3 bases from V and 9 bases from J, the junction contained 8 bases not matched to a gene. Germline CDR1 is MNHEY and CDR2 is SVGAGI.

J is TRBJ1-2 and V is TRBV7-9; the D gene is possibly TRBD1 (6 bases). This CDR3 region has 15 residues. The V and J ends lost 5 bases and 4 bases respectively, with 17 bases between them. The V gene's germline CDR1 is SEHNR and CDR2 FQNEAQ (reference sequence). The CDR3 sequence: CASSNPEQGLYGYTF. CDR3 DNA sequence: TGTGCCAGCAGCAACCCCGAGCAGGGGCTCTATGGCTACACCTTC.

The chain has TRBV30 and TRBJ1-4, with D hard to call. This CDR3 contains 15 residues. In germline, CDR1 is GTSNPN, CDR2 SVGIG (reference sequence). Between the trimmed V and J ends, which lost 2 bases and 1 base, there was a span of 11 bases. The CDR3 protein is CAWSPPGKTNEKLFF. The CDR3 DNA reads as TGTGCCTGGAGTCCCCCGGGAAAAACTAATGAAAAACTGTTTTTT.

The chain is built from TRBV6-5 and TRBJ1-2; 8 bases match TRBD1. V dropped 0 bases and J dropped 7; count of bases not matched to a gene: 7. The CDR3 sequence is 15 residues long. Germline CDR1 and CDR2: MNHEY and SVGAGI. The CDR3 region has the DNA TGTGCCAGCAGTTACTCGTATTCCGGGACAGGTGGCTACACCTTC. This gives the protein CASSYSYSGTGGYTF.